This T cell receptor (beta chain) was obtained from a study of CD8 T cells in ankylosing spondylitis (dated by TCRdb to the late 2010s). About the study as a whole: The study profiled T cell receptor beta repertoires in healthy donors and ankylosing spondylitis patients to find disease-linked TCR variants. The whole study cohort included over a hundred healthy donors and some 27 ankylosing spondylitis patients. Peripheral blood samples were taken, and synovial fluid was additionally collected from ankylosing spondylitis patients.

This clonotype has just a few counts. Its antigen is unknown. Base qualities are not at hand, and no much larger clone is one base apart. Sequencing instrument: Illumina HiSeq 2500. Quantitative 5'-RACE with molecular barcodes was the method used to prepare the TCR beta libraries. On the authors' methods: Disease-linked TCR variants were identified with a new computational method built on a probabilistic model of VDJ rearrangement. TCRdb reprocessed the public reads (quality trimming at Q25 with fastp, clone calling with MiXCR) and kept in-frame beta chains. Rows with one shared CDR3 protein collapse into an entry with the most common genes and DNA. None of the V and J calls come from the authors' own analysis; TCRdb made them. Present in this sample are roughly 100,000 distinct CDR3 sequences, 24% of which were seen just once. 9% to 15% of the sample is in the top ten clones. What the work shows at the level of the full study, not this receptor alone: A CD8+ phenotype was shown by the disease-linked clones, which were found at relatively low frequencies in peripheral blood. According to the report, matched synovial fluid samples from ankylosing spondylitis patients were significantly enriched for the disease-linked clones. Some motif variants had previously been reported in the synovial fluid and blood of reactive arthritis patients, which suggests shared mechanisms of disease initiation. A TCR beta motif of about 8 highly homologous amino acid variants appeared characteristic of blood from ankylosing spondylitis patients.

Synovial fluid samples were paired with blood samples taken from the same ankylosing spondylitis patients. The CDR3 starts with the cysteine, ends with the phenylalanine, and has 15 residues. Only CDR3 DNA remains: 45 bases, in frame from the first base. The junction shows trimming of 3 bases on V and 1 base on J, plus 10 bases between the germline ends. Sequencing was carried out using synovial fluid, either unsorted or a sorted T cell fraction (not recorded which). The rearranged chain carries TRBV12-3 or TRBV12-4 and TRBJ2-1, with TRBD2 perhaps the D gene, on 5 matching bases. The clonotype was recovered from a male donor with ankylosing spondylitis. The sequenced DNA: TGTGCCAGCAGTTTGGGCACTAGGTCCTACAATGAGCAGTTCTTC. This encodes CASSLGTRSYNEQFF.